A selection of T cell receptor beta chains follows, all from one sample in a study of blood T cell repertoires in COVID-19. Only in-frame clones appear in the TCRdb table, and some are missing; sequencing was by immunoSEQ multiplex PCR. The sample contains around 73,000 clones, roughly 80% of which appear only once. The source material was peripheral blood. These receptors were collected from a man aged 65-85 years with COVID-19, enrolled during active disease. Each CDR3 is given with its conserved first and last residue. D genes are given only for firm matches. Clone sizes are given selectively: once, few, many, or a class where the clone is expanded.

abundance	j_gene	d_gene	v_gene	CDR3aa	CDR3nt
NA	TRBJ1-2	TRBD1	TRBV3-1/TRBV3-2	CASSQERDSHGYTF	TGTGCCAGCAGCCAAGAAAGGGACAGCCATGGCTACACCTTC
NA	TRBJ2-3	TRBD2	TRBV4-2	CASSQAGGWANTDTQYF	TGTGCCAGCAGCCAAGCGGGGGGATGGGCCAACACAGATACGCAGTATTTT
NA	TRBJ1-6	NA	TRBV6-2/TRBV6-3	CASSYVRDSPLHF	TGTGCCAGCAGTTACGTTCGGGATTCACCCCTCCACTTT
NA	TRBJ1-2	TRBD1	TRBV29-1	CSASHRDRGNGYTF	TGCAGCGCAAGCCACCGGGACAGGGGGAATGGCTACACCTTC
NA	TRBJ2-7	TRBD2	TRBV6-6	CASSYGRAGSYEQYF	TGTGCCAGCAGTTACGGACGAGCGGGATCCTACGAGCAGTACTTC
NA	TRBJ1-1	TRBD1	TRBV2	CASSEYGGQGAEAFF	TGTGCCAGCAGTGAATATGGGGGACAGGGGGCTGAAGCTTTCTTT
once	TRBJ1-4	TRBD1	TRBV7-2	CASRFGTGADNEKLFF	TGTGCCAGCAGGTTCGGGACAGGGGCCGATAATGAAAAACTGTTTTTT
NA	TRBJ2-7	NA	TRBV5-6	CASSPYRPGQGYEQYF	TGTGCCAGCAGCCCCTATCGTCCCGGGCAGGGCTACGAGCAGTACTTC
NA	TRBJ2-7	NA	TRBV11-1	CASSLGRGSYEQYF	TGTGCCAGCAGCTTGGGCAGGGGATCCTACGAGCAGTACTTC
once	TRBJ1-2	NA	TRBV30	CAWRGPDRGYGYTF	TGTGCCTGGAGAGGGCCGGACCGAGGGTATGGCTACACCTTC
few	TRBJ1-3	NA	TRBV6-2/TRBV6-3	CASSYSTYSGNTIYF	TGTGCCAGCAGTTACTCGACATACTCTGGAAACACCATATATTTT
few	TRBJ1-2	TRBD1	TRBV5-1	CASSRDRGGWYGYTF	TGCGCCAGCAGCAGGGACAGGGGAGGTTGGTATGGCTACACCTTC
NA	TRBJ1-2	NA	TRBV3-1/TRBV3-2	CASSQSYRSNYGYTF	TGTGCCAGCAGCCAATCTTATCGGTCGAACTATGGCTACACCTTC
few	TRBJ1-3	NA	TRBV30	CAWSVLGGHTIYF	TGTGCCTGGAGTGTATTAGGGGGTCACACCATATATTTT
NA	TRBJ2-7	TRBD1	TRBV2	CASSEVRDSSYEQYF	TGTGCCAGCAGTGAAGTCCGGGACAGCTCCTACGAGCAGTACTTC
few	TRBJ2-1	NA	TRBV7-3	CASSLGTTYNEQFF	TGTGCCAGCAGCTTAGGGACAACCTACAATGAGCAGTTCTTC
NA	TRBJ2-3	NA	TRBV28	CASSSRPGGGDTDTQYF	TGTGCCAGCAGTTCTCGGCCCGGAGGAGGTGACACAGATACGCAGTATTTT
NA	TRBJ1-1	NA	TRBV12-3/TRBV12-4	CASSPMDSEAFF	TGTGCCAGCAGTCCGATGGACTCTGAAGCTTTCTTT
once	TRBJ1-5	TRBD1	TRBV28	CASSPDRVNQPQHF	TGTGCCAGCAGTCCCGACAGGGTCAATCAGCCCCAGCATTTT
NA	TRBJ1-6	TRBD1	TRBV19	CASADRVGSPLHF	TGTGCCAGTGCCGACAGGGTAGGGTCACCCCTCCACTTT
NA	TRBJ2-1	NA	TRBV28	CASSLGQNNEQFF	TGTGCCAGCAGTCTAGGACAGAACAATGAGCAGTTCTTC
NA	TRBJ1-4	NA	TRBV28	CASIGPGVEKLFF	TGTGCCAGCATTGGGCCAGGGGTGGAAAAACTGTTTTTT
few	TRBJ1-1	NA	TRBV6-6	CASRGEMNTEAFF	TGTGCCAGCCGGGGGGAAATGAACACTGAAGCTTTCTTT
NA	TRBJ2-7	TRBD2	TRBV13	CASSVGTSGKRGEQYF	TGTGCCAGCAGCGTAGGGACTAGCGGGAAGAGGGGGGAGCAGTACTTC
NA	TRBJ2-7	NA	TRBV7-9	CASSPHRDSYEQYF	TGTGCCAGCAGCCCCCACAGGGATTCCTACGAGCAGTACTTC
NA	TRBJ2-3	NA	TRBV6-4	CASSDRGTDTQYF	TGTGCCAGCAGTGACAGGGGGACAGATACGCAGTATTTT
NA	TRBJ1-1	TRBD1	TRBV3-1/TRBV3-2	CASLRAGTAEAFF	TGTGCCAGCCTTAGGGCGGGGACAGCTGAAGCTTTCTTT
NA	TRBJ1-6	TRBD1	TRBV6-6	CASSRTGRLDSYNSPLHF	TGTGCCAGCAGTCGGACAGGGCGTTTAGACTCCTATAATTCACCCCTCCACTTT
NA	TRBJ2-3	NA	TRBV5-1	CASSPELISDTQYF	TGCGCCAGCAGCCCGGAACTAATTTCAGATACGCAGTATTTT
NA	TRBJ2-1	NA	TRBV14	CASSQESYNEQFF	TGTGCCAGCAGCCAAGAGTCGTACAATGAGCAGTTCTTC
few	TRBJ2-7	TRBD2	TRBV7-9	CASSPRRGSGNSYEQYF	TGTGCCAGCAGCCCACGAAGGGGAAGCGGGAACTCCTACGAGCAGTACTTC
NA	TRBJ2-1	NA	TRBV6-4	CASSEARGYNEQFF	TGTGCCAGCAGTGAGGCTCGCGGCTACAATGAGCAGTTCTTC
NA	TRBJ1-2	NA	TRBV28	CASSPDNHGYTF	TGTGCCAGCAGTCCTGACAACCATGGCTACACCTTC